This record covers a single T cell receptor (beta chain). Unique molecular identifiers were incorporated during preparation of the TCRbeta library. TCRdb redid the calling of the PCR reads with MiXCR, one entry per CDR3 protein. The sample includes about 500,000 distinct CDR3 sequences, over 25% of them seen just once. The data belong to a study of T-cell reconstitution after alpha-beta-depleted transplantation in children. CDR3 size: 14 residues. V was trimmed by 0 bases and J by 4 bases, leaving 10 bases between them. Germline assignment: CDR1 SGDLS and CDR2 YYNGEE. The chain combines TRBV9 with TRBJ1-2, with D unclear. The TCR sequence derives from a human donor who donated a stem cell graft to a child with aplastic anemia. The source material was PBMCs from the stem cell graft donor, sampled from the stem cell graft. This CDR3 reads CASSVALSPYGYTF. Here the CDR3 DNA reads TGTGCCAGCAGCGTAGCCCTCAGCCCCTATGGCTACACCTTC.